The 23 T cell receptor beta chains below all came from one sample that was sequenced in a study of cytomegalovirus exposure and HLA in healthy donors. With 60 Vbeta and 13 Jbeta primers, the PCR was carried out. The table came from immunoSEQ multiplex PCR; TCRdb's copy has only in-frame clones and leaves some out. The table has hundreds of thousands of clones, under 70% seen once. Sequencing used PBMCs. Receptors originate from a man aged 35 to 55 in good health and CMV-seropositive.

This clone was detected once. The chain joins TRBV11-2 to TRBJ2-3, with TRBD1 matching 7 bases. V lost 6 bases and J lost 1; bases outside the gene matches: 10. Germline V CDR1 and CDR2: SGHAT, FQNNGV. There are 16 residues in the CDR3. In DNA form, the CDR3 reads TGTGCCAGCAGATCAGGACAGGAGAGACGCACAGATACGCAGTATTTT. The encoded protein is CASRSGQERRTDTQYF.

The chain couples TRBV29-1 to TRBJ1-2, with a tentative D call TRBD1 (6 bases). The CDR3 has 13 residues. Germline CDR1 and CDR2: SQVTM and ANQGSEA. The V and J ends lost 6 bases and 4 bases respectively, with 15 bases between them. CDR3 residues: CSVGTKGGYGYTF. In nucleotides, the CDR3 is TGCAGCGTCGGGACAAAAGGGGGCTATGGCTACACCTTC.

The chain links TRBV11-2 to TRBJ2-3, with a tentative D call TRBD2 (6 bases). The germline V gene encodes CDR1 SGHAT and CDR2 FQNNGV. V lost 8 bases and J lost 4, with 13 bases in between. The CDR3 has 13 amino acids. The DNA for the CDR3 is TGTGCCAGCGCTCCGGGGGTGGCAGATACGCAGTATTTT. Protein product: CASAPGVADTQYF. Drawing the rest from reference TRBV11-2 and TRBJ2-3, the complete variable domain is EAGVAQSPRYKIIEKRQSVAFWCNPISGHATLYWYQQILGQGPKLLIQFQNNGVVDDSQLPKDRFSAERLKGVDSTLKIQPAKLEDSAVYLCASAPGVADTQYFGPGTRLTVL.

V and J are TRBV29-1 and TRBJ2-1; 16 bases agree with TRBD2. This CDR3 region has 17 residues. Germline V lookup: CDR1 SQVTM, CDR2 ANQGSEA. V lost 5 bases and J lost 0; bases outside the gene matches: 4. The CDR3: CSVLGTSGGGSYNEQFF. CDR3 DNA: TGCAGCGTTCTCGGGACTAGCGGGGGGGGCTCCTACAATGAGCAGTTCTTC.

This chain uses TRBV6-5 with TRBJ1-1; D perhaps matches TRBD1 (5 bases). The CDR3 has 14 amino acids. Germline values: CDR1 MNHEY, CDR2 SVGAGI. Trimming stripped 5 bases from V and 0 bases from J, with 10 bases between. CDR3 in amino acids: CASSHRSMNTEAFF. Written as DNA, the CDR3 is TGTGCCAGCAGTCACAGGTCAATGAACACTGAAGCTTTCTTT.

This clone was seen only a few times. V and J are TRBV6-6 and TRBJ2-7, with 7 bases fitting TRBD2. CDR1 is MNHNY, CDR2 SVGAGI, per germline (reference sequence). The CDR3 loop spans 11 amino acids. Trimming at V came to 5 bases and at J to 11 bases, leaving 6 bases not matched to a gene. The CDR3 reads CASSTEGTKYF. The CDR3 region has the DNA TGTGCCAGCAGTACTGAGGGGACTAAGTACTTC.

The chain carries TRBV28 and TRBJ2-2; 7 bases align to TRBD1. This CDR3 spans 16 amino acids. V lost 4 bases to trimming and J lost 5 bases; unmatched junction nucleotides: 10. The germline V gene encodes CDR1 MDHEN and CDR2 SYDVKM. The CDR3, as DNA: TGTGCCAGCAGTTGGCACAGGGGAGTGAAAACCGGGGAGCTGTTTTTT. Amino acids: CASSWHRGVKTGELFF.

The chain is built from TRBV19 and TRBJ1-6; no firm D call. V gave up 4 bases and J gave up 0 bases, with 4 bases separating them. The length of the CDR3 is 14 residues. The V gene's germline CDR1 is LNHDA and CDR2 SQIVND (reference sequence). The CDR3 DNA is TGTGCCAGTAGTACGAGCTCCTATAATTCACCCCTCCACTTT. Translating gives CASSTSSYNSPLHF.

The chain's CDR3 is CASRSGTGWNTIYF. For the CDR3, the DNA is TGTGCCAGCCGATCCGGGACAGGGTGGAACACCATATATTTT. The chain combines TRBV28 with TRBJ1-3; 9 bases are a match to TRBD1. The trim removed 8 bases at V and 7 bases at J, leaving 9 bases unmatched. Germline CDR1 MDHEN, CDR2 SYDVKM. There are 14 residues in the CDR3.

The V gene is TRBV29-1, the J gene TRBJ2-4, with 7 bases that match TRBD2. Trimming took 5 bases from V and 0 from J; bases not matched to a gene: 7. In germline, CDR1 is SQVTM, CDR2 ANQGSEA. CDR3 length: 15 amino acids. The CDR3, as DNA: TGCAGCGTTCACCGGGGGGAGAGAGCCAAAAACATTCAGTACTTC. It specifies CSVHRGERAKNIQYF.

The V gene is TRBV28, the J gene TRBJ1-6; 8 bases match TRBD1. V gave up 1 base and J gave up 10 bases; unmatched junction bases: 6. Germline values: CDR1 MDHEN, CDR2 SYDVKM. This CDR3 comprises 15 residues. CDR3 sequence: CASSLLDRGTSPLHF. As DNA, the CDR3 is TGTGCCAGCAGTTTATTAGACAGGGGAACATCACCCCTCCACTTT.

This chain links TRBV5-6 with TRBJ1-2; TRBD1 matches 7 bases. With V trimmed by 3 bases and J by 4 bases, 12 bases remained unmatched. The germline V gene encodes CDR1 SGHDT and CDR2 YYEEEE. The CDR3 is 16 residues long. CDR3 residues: CASSSPFTGVGYGYTF. The CDR3, as DNA: TGTGCCAGCAGCTCGCCGTTTACAGGGGTCGGCTATGGCTACACCTTC.

The chain joins TRBV7-2 to TRBJ2-4; the D is unclear. Per germline, CDR1 SGHTA and CDR2 FQGNSA. V was shortened by 4 bases and J by 6 bases, with 13 bases between the two germline ends. The CDR3 spans 14 residues. The CDR3: CASSSFTEANIQYF. The DNA for the CDR3 is TGTGCCAGCAGCTCCTTTACCGAGGCAAACATTCAGTACTTC.

The V and J genes are TRBV7-9 and TRBJ2-7, with D perhaps matching TRBD2 (6 bases). The V gene's germline CDR1 is SEHNR and CDR2 FQNEAQ (reference sequence). This CDR3 contains 14 residues. V dropped 0 bases and J dropped 1 base, with 7 bases sitting between them. The DNA for the CDR3 is TGTGCCAGCAGCTTAGCGGGGGGTTCCTACGAGCAGTACTTC. Translated, it gives CASSLAGGSYEQYF.

For this clone: At the DNA level, this CDR3 is encoded by other sequences in the same sample as well. This chain joins TRBV29-1 and TRBJ1-1; 7 bases are shared with TRBD1. The germline V gene encodes CDR1 SQVTM and CDR2 ANQGSEA. There are 17 residues in the CDR3. J was trimmed by 2 bases and V by 0 bases; bases with no gene match: 12. The CDR3 DNA follows: TGCAGCGTTGAAGATACCGCGACAGGGCGAGGAAACACTGAAGCTTTCTTT. It codes for CSVEDTATGRGNTEAFF.

The chain joins TRBV4-1 to TRBJ1-1; TRBD1 might be the D (5 bases). With 0 bases removed from V and 5 bases from J, the gap between germline ends came to 13 bases. The CDR3 is made up of 15 amino acids. Germline assignment: CDR1 MGHRA and CDR2 YSYEKL. CDR3: CASSQDEEGRTEAFF. The CDR3 DNA follows: TGCGCCAGCAGCCAAGATGAGGAGGGACGGACTGAAGCTTTCTTT.

The chain joins TRBV7-9 to TRBJ2-2; 14 bases map to TRBD2. Germline values: CDR1 SEHNR, CDR2 FQNEAQ (reference sequence). This CDR3 region has 18 residues. The V and J ends lost 6 bases and 1 base, in that order; junction bases with no gene match: 7. The chain's CDR3 is CASRPGTSGGVNTGELFF. For the CDR3, the DNA is TGTGCCAGCAGGCCCGGGACTAGCGGGGGAGTGAACACCGGGGAGCTGTTTTTT.

This clone was counted between two and nine times. The chain uses TRBV5-6 and TRBJ2-7; D is uncertain. Trimming shortened V by 3 bases and J by 4 bases, and 5 bases separated the two germline ends. Germline V gene lookup returns CDR1 SGHDT and CDR2 YYEEEE. The CDR3 loop spans 11 amino acids. CDR3 in amino acids: CASSYLYEQYF. The CDR3 nucleotides are TGTGCCAGCAGCTATCTGTACGAGCAGTACTTC.

This chain's CDR3 is CASSTAGDNTGELFF. The CDR3 DNA reads TGTGCCAGTAGTACGGCAGGGGATAACACCGGGGAGCTGTTTTTT. The J gene is TRBJ2-2, the V gene TRBV19; D is possibly TRBD1 (6 bases). V gave up 4 bases and J gave up 2 bases, with 11 bases separating them. Germline V CDR1 and CDR2: LNHDA, SQIVND (reference sequence). CDR3 size: 15 residues. Supplemented by reference TRBV19 and TRBJ2-2, the full variable domain reads DGGITQSPKYLFRKEGQNVTLSCEQNLNHDAMYWYRQDPGQGLRLIYYSQIVNDFQKGDIAEGYSVSREKKESFPLTVTSAQKNPTAFYLCASSTAGDNTGELFFGEGSRLTVL.

The V gene is TRBV7-9, the J gene TRBJ1-6; maybe TRBD1 (6 bases). CDR3 length: 14 amino acids. Germline lookup yields CDR1 SEHNR and CDR2 FQNEAQ (reference sequence). With 7 bases removed from V and 8 bases from J, the gap between germline ends came to 15 bases. The CDR3 reads CASTPGGGYSPLHF. The CDR3 DNA reads as TGTGCCAGCACCCCGGGGGGCGGCTATTCACCCCTCCACTTT.

This clone showed up just a few times. This chain's CDR3 is CASSVEGVGGYTF. CDR3 bases: TGTGCCAGCAGTGTCGAGGGTGTAGGGGGCTACACCTTC. The chain is built from TRBV6-5 and TRBJ1-2; D not resolved. The CDR3 runs 13 residues. V was shortened by 5 bases and J by 8 bases, with 15 bases between the two germline ends. Germline lookup yields CDR1 MNHEY and CDR2 SVGAGI.

Worth noting for this clone: One end of the junction does not line up with germline, which may come from a read error. The V gene is TRBV7-9, the J gene TRBJ2-3; D remains ambiguous. In germline, CDR1 is SEHNR, CDR2 FQNEAQ (reference sequence). This CDR3 has 14 residues. CDR3 sequence: CSSSSMGATDTQYF. The CDR3 coding sequence is TGTTCCAGCAGCTCTATGGGCGCCACAGATACGCAGTATTTT.

V usage is TRBV7-2 and J usage is TRBJ1-6, with 8 bases that match TRBD1. The CDR3 is made up of 17 amino acids. The V gene's germline CDR1 is SGHTA and CDR2 FQGNSA. The junction had 12 bases not matched to a gene; V was cut back by 7 bases and J by 4 bases. CDR3 nucleotide sequence: TGTGCCAGCATTAGGTTCGTGTGGGACAGGTATAATTCACCCCTCCACTTT. Protein product: CASIRFVWDRYNSPLHF.